This TCR beta chain was sequenced for a study of early T cells in non-severe SARS-CoV-2 infection. The wider study: The study sequenced bulk RNA from unsorted whole blood, with chains unpaired.

Attachment of unique molecular identifiers was made to individual cDNA molecules. Using its own MiXCR run on the 5' RACE reads, TCRdb lists one record per CDR3 protein. The sample lists 85,000 to 95,000 distinct CDR3 sequences, over 15% occurring once. The ends lost 5 bases at V and 4 bases at J; junction bases unmatched: 5. This CDR3 region has 15 residues. From germline, CDR1 is MDHEN and CDR2 SYDVKM. This receptor was identified in an adult who was a healthcare worker with PCR-confirmed SARS-CoV-2 infection or an uninfected control (not recorded which). The sequences come from whole blood, collected at baseline. This chain joins TRBV28 and TRBJ2-7; 13 positions agree with TRBD2. The CDR3 region has the DNA TGTGCCAGCAGTACCCGGACTAGCGGGAGTTACGAGCAGTACTTC. This encodes CASSTRTSGSYEQYF.